A single sample gave rise to the 14 T cell receptor beta chains below, sequenced in a study of blood T cells in healthy people across ages. With a J-beta primer mix and a sample-barcoded 5' primer, a second PCR ran about 7 to 12 cycles. MiXCR was run by TCRdb on the 5' RACE reads, yielding one entry per CDR3 protein. The sample yields roughly 1.4 million distinct CDR3 sequences, approximately 60% seen once. Sequencing used blood. The receptors originated from a man between 18 and 35 years old in good health.

This clonotype was recorded a few times. This chain joins TRBV6-5 and TRBJ2-3; D might be TRBD1 or TRBD2, each matching 5 bases. The length of the CDR3 is 13 residues. Trimming shortened V by 2 bases and J by 9 bases, and 12 bases separated the two germline ends. Germline V lookup: CDR1 MNHEY, CDR2 SVGAGI. The CDR3 loop is CASSYQRRDTQYF. CDR3 nucleotide sequence: TGTGCCAGCAGTTACCAACGCAGGGACACGCAGTATTTT.

This clonotype appeared a single time. This sequence joins TRBV12-3 or TRBV12-4 and TRBJ2-7; 7 positions match TRBD2. The CDR3 runs to 14 residues. V lost 5 bases and J lost 5; bases outside the gene matches: 9. The CDR3 sequence: CASSTDGGRDEQYF. In DNA, the CDR3 is TGTGCCAGCAGTACCGATGGGGGGAGGGACGAGCAGTACTTC.

J is TRBJ1-2 and V is TRBV29-1; the D gene is possibly TRBD1 (5 bases). The CDR3 totals 13 residues. Germline values: CDR1 SQVTM, CDR2 ANQGSEA. V gave up 1 base and J gave up 3 bases, with 9 bases separating them. CDR3 DNA sequence: TGCAGCGTTGAAGTGGGGGTAGACTATGGCTACACCTTC. Protein sequence: CSVEVGVDYGYTF.

This clonotype was detected only a few times. The junction departs from germline at one end; a sequencing error may be responsible. The rearrangement links TRBV4-1 to TRBJ2-4, with 11 bases fitting TRBD2. TRBJ2-7 explains the end of the DNA better; the J call may be wrong. CDR3 length: 15 amino acids. Germline lookup yields CDR1 MGHRA and CDR2 YSYEKL. DNA of the CDR3: TGCGCCGGCAGCCAAGGAACTAGCGGGGGCTACGAGCAGTACTTC. This codes for CAGSQGTSGGYEQYF.

J is TRBJ2-4 and V is TRBV7-2; 9 bases map to TRBD1. The DNA end favors TRBJ2-7, so the J call may be wrong. Germline values: CDR1 SGHTA, CDR2 FQGNSA. There are 16 residues in the CDR3. The CDR3 coding sequence is TGTGCCAGCAGCTTAGAGAACAGGGGGCGTTCCTACGAGCAGTACTTC. This gives the protein CASSLENRGRSYEQYF.

The V gene is TRBV28, the J gene TRBJ2-2, with a tentative D call TRBD1 (5 bases). Looked up from germline, CDR1 is MDHEN and CDR2 is SYDVKM. The V end was cut by 3 bases, the J end by 5 bases, with 13 bases between. The CDR3 has 15 residues. CDR3 protein: CASSLAGWITGELFF. The CDR3 bases are TGTGCCAGCAGTTTGGCAGGGTGGATTACCGGGGAGCTGTTTTTT. Supplemented by reference TRBV28 and TRBJ2-2, the full variable domain reads DVKVTQSSRYLVKRTGEKVFLECVQDMDHENMFWYRQDPGLGLRLIYFSYDVKMKEKGDIPEGYSVSREKKERFSLILESASTNQTSMYLCASSLAGWITGELFFGEGSRLTVL.

This sequence joins TRBV4-1 and TRBJ1-4; D is ambiguous. CDR1 is MGHRA, CDR2 YSYEKL, per germline. V lost 0 bases and J lost 5, with 4 bases in between. The CDR3 has 13 residues. CDR3 DNA: TGCGCCAGCAGCCAAGAAAGAAATGAAAAACTGTTTTTT. Its protein product is CASSQERNEKLFF.

This chain connects TRBV5-5 to TRBJ2-7; D is unresolved. CDR3 length: 15 amino acids. Germline-derived CDR1 and CDR2 are SGHKS and YYEKEE (reference sequence). Trimming removed 0 bases at V and 3 bases at J, with 13 bases between. CDR3: CASSLVYGLDYEQYF. CDR3 bases: TGTGCCAGCAGCTTGGTGTACGGGTTGGACTACGAGCAGTACTTC.

A few counts support this clonotype. The CDR3: CASTLASGVVEQFF. The DNA for the CDR3 is TGTGCCAGCACATTGGCTAGCGGGGTTGTTGAGCAGTTCTTC. V and J are TRBV12-3 or TRBV12-4 and TRBJ2-1; 9 bases agree with TRBD2. CDR3 size: 14 residues. With 7 bases clipped from V and 9 bases from J, the junction kept 10 bases outside the gene matches.

The rearrangement joins TRBV7-2 to TRBJ2-1, with unresolved D. V shed 2 bases and J shed 10 bases, with 15 bases lying between them. The CDR3 covers 14 residues. CDR1 is SGHTA and CDR2 is FQGNSA in the germline V gene. CDR3 protein: CASSLKLVPIEQFF. Written as DNA, the CDR3 is TGTGCCAGCAGCTTAAAGCTAGTCCCAATCGAGCAGTTCTTC.

The J gene is TRBJ1-5, the V gene TRBV7-2; the match to TRBD1 covers 9 bases. Germline CDR1 and CDR2: SGHTA and FQGNSA. V lost 5 bases, J lost 5 bases, and 10 bases stayed unmatched. CDR3 length: 16 residues. The CDR3 nucleotides are TGTGCCAGCAGCCCAGGGACAGGGACGTTCGATCAGCCCCAGCATTTT. Amino acids: CASSPGTGTFDQPQHF.

Only a few counts were recorded for this clonotype. This sequence joins TRBV11-2 and TRBJ1-2; perhaps TRBD1 as D (5 bases). Trimming pared 2 bases from V and 4 bases from J, leaving 11 bases between. Germline CDR1 reads SGHAT; CDR2 reads FQNNGV. The CDR3 runs 14 residues. CDR3 region: CASSLFGRAYGYTF. CDR3 DNA: TGTGCCAGCAGCTTATTCGGCAGGGCCTATGGCTACACCTTC.

V usage is TRBV5-1 and J usage is TRBJ1-1; D is uncertain. Trimming cost V 4 bases and J 2 bases, with 12 bases left between them. Germline V gene sequence: CDR1 SGHRS, CDR2 YFSETQ. This CDR3 contains 14 residues. The CDR3 DNA sequence: TGCGCCAGCAGCCATGCCGGCCGAAACACTGAAGCTTTCTTT. Amino acid sequence: CASSHAGRNTEAFF. Full variable domain (missing parts from reference TRBV5-1 and TRBJ1-1): KAGVTQTPRYLIKTRGQQVTLSCSPISGHRSVSWYQQTPGQGLQFLFEYFSETQRNKGNFPGRFSGRQFSNSRSEMNVSTLELGDSALYLCASSHAGRNTEAFFGQGTRLTVV.

J is TRBJ1-2 and V is TRBV25-1; 7 bases match TRBD1. Trimming at V came to 3 bases and at J to 4 bases, leaving 8 bases not matched to a gene. CDR1 and CDR2 (germline): MGHDK, SYGVNS. The CDR3 is made up of 15 amino acids. The CDR3 nucleotides are TGTGCCAGCAGTGACCCCATCACAGGGGTCTATGGCTACACCTTC. Its translation: CASSDPITGVYGYTF.